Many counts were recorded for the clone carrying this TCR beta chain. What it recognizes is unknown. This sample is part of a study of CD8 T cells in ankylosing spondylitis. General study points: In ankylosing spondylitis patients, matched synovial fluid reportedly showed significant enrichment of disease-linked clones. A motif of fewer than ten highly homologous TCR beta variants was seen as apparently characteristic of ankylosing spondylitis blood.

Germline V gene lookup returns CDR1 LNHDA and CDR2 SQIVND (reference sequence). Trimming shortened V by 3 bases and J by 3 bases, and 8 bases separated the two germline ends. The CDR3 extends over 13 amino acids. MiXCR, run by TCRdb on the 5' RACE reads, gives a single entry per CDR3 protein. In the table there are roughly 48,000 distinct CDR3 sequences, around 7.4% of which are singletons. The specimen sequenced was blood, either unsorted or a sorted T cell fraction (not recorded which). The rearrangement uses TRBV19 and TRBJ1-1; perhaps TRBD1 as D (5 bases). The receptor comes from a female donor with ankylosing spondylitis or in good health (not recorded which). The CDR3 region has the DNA TGTGCCAGTAGTATCAGCAGGGACACTGAAGCTTTCTTT. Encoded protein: CASSISRDTEAFF.